A single sample gave rise to the 29 T cell receptor beta chains below, sequenced in a study of metastatic and nonmetastatic thyroid tumors. Patients were all untreated before their thyroid surgery. TCRdb re-called clones via MiXCR from the PCR reads. The sample has about 82,000 clones; under 15% are singletons. Source material: tumor tissue. These receptors were taken from a female donor with papillary thyroid cancer or a benign thyroid nodule (not recorded which). Some clones in this sample may be carry-over from other donors' samples.

This clone appeared a few times. An end of the junction does not agree with germline; a read error may underlie this. This rearrangement joins TRBV6-1 to TRBJ2-7; D uncertain. CDR1 MNHNS and CDR2 SASEGT come from the germline V gene. The CDR3 has 14 amino acids. Written as DNA, the CDR3 is TGTGCCAGCAGTGAAAGGCGGAACCGCTACGAGCATTACTTC. Translated: CASSERRNRYEHYF.

This clone has a count of ten or more. In the same sample, other DNA sequences code for this CDR3. The V gene is TRBV7-9, the J gene TRBJ2-4; D perhaps matches TRBD1 (5 bases). Between the trimmed V and J ends, which lost 1 base and 0 bases, there was a span of 7 bases. Germline V lookup: CDR1 SEHNR, CDR2 FQNEAQ (reference sequence). This CDR3 is 15 amino acids long. The DNA of the CDR3 is TGTGCCAGCAGCTTAGGACAGAGAGCCAAAAACATTCAGTACTTC. Its protein is CASSLGQRAKNIQYF.

In this sample, this clone turned up many times. The genes are TRBV27 and TRBJ1-4, with 10 bases fitting TRBD1. With 6 bases clipped from V and 7 bases from J, the junction kept 5 bases outside the gene matches. Per the germline V gene, CDR1 is MNHEY and CDR2 is SMNVEV (reference sequence). This CDR3 is 14 amino acids long. The CDR3 region has the DNA TGTGCCAGCAGGGGACAGGGGTTCGGTGAAAAACTGTTTTTT. Protein: CASRGQGFGEKLFF.

This clone occurred many times. The chain employs TRBV12-3 or TRBV12-4 and TRBJ2-6; 10 bases line up with TRBD2. The CDR3 extends over 18 amino acids. With 3 bases clipped from V and 0 bases from J, the junction kept 5 bases outside the gene matches. CDR3 sequence (DNA): TGTGCCAGCAGTTTCAGACTAGCGGGCAGCTCTGGGGCCAACGTCCTGACTTTC. Translated, it gives CASSFRLAGSSGANVLTF.

This clone rates as medium-sized. The chain couples TRBV2 to TRBJ2-1; TRBD2 aligns across 7 bases. The CDR3 contains 14 residues. Germline lookup yields CDR1 SNHLY and CDR2 FYNNEI. V shed 8 bases, J shed 4 bases, and the junction held 8 bases outside the gene matches. The CDR3 spells CASSGTKGYNEQFF. The DNA for the CDR3 is TGTGCCAGCTCCGGGACTAAGGGTTACAATGAGCAGTTCTTC.

This clone was counted a few times. This clone may be a read error of a much larger clone one base away. The gene calls are TRBV12-3 or TRBV12-4 and TRBJ2-3, with D possibly being TRBD2 (5 bases). This CDR3 spans 13 amino acids. Trimming took off 3 bases at V and 5 bases at J, with 9 bases between the two ends. The CDR3 DNA is TGTGCCAGCAGTTTTGGTAGCGTAGATACGCAGTATTTT. Translating it yields CASSFGSVDTQYF.

As concerns this clone: A much larger clone lies one base from this, so it may be a read error. The chain combines TRBV19 with TRBJ2-1; 8 nucleotides line up with TRBD2. Germline-derived CDR1 and CDR2 are LNHDA and SQIVND (reference sequence). The ends lost 5 bases at V and 2 bases at J; junction bases unmatched: 8. The CDR3 runs to 16 residues. The CDR3 reads CASSLLERETYNEQFF. CDR3 sequence (DNA): TGTGCCAGTAGTTTATTGGAGCGGGAGACCTACAATGAGCAGTTCTTC.

A few counts support this clone. This may come from a read error, since a much larger clone is one base off. The gene calls are TRBV6-9 and TRBJ1-4; 7 nucleotides match TRBD1. CDR1 and CDR2 from the germline V gene are MNHGY and SVAAGI. The CDR3 spans 17 residues. V lost 2 bases to trimming and J lost 2 bases; unmatched junction nucleotides: 8. The CDR3 is CASSYLTGASTNEKLFF. As DNA, the CDR3 is TGTGCCAGCAGTTATCTTACAGGGGCGTCGACTAATGAAAAACTGTTTTTT.

This clone is termed medium-sized. The chain employs TRBV12-3 or TRBV12-4 and TRBJ2-5; D call uncertain. V lost 2 bases, J lost 0 bases, and 4 bases lay in between. CDR3 length: 13 amino acids. CDR3 sequence: CASSLQYQETQYF. The CDR3 DNA is TGTGCCAGCAGTTTACAGTACCAAGAGACCCAGTACTTC.

In this sample, this clone turned up many times. This sequence joins TRBV4-1 and TRBJ1-2; TRBD1 is a possible D gene (5 bases). This CDR3 region has 16 residues. V gave up 4 bases and J gave up 4 bases, with 19 bases separating them. The germline gives CDR1 MGHRA, CDR2 YSYEKL. The CDR3 reads CASSRRPGGLGYGYTF. In nucleotides, the CDR3 is TGCGCCAGCAGCCGACGTCCGGGGGGTTTGGGCTATGGCTACACCTTC.

This clone was seen repeatedly, ten times or more. The chain uses TRBV5-8 and TRBJ2-3; 7 nucleotides align to TRBD2. CDR1 is SGHTS and CDR2 is YDEGEE in the germline V gene. The CDR3 spans 14 residues. Losses at the gene ends were 0 bases for V and 8 bases for J; bases not matched to a gene: 6. The CDR3 is CASSLAGGRVTQYF. CDR3 in DNA: TGTGCCAGCAGCTTGGCTGGCGGGAGAGTTACGCAGTATTTT.

Turning to this clone: It may be a read error: a sequence one base away is much more abundant. The rearrangement uses TRBV3-1 and TRBJ2-1; a weak D match, TRBD1 (6 bases). Trimming removed 3 bases from V and 3 bases from J, with 9 bases in between. CDR1 is LGHDT and CDR2 is YNNKEL in the germline V gene (reference sequence). This CDR3 comprises 14 residues. In DNA form, the CDR3 reads TGTGCCAGCAGCCAGAAACAGGGCTACAATGAGCAGTTCTTC. It yields the protein CASSQKQGYNEQFF.

About this clone: A much larger clone differs by one base, so this may be a read error. The same CDR3 is also encoded by other DNA sequences in this sample. V is TRBV7-3 and J is TRBJ2-3; D is unresolved. The CDR3 totals 13 residues. V lost 2 bases, J lost 1 base, and 4 bases lay in between. CDR1 and CDR2 from the germline V gene are SGHTA and FQGTGA. This CDR3 is CASSLSRTDTQYF. DNA of the CDR3: TGTGCCAGCAGCTTATCCCGCACAGATACGCAGTATTTT.

In this sample, this clone turned up many times. The rearrangement links TRBV5-5 to TRBJ1-2; 7 nucleotides align to TRBD1. J gave up 6 bases and V 1 base, and 6 bases lay outside the gene matches. This CDR3 is built from 14 residues. Germline assignment: CDR1 SGHKS and CDR2 YYEKEE (reference sequence). CDR3 nucleotides: TGTGCCAGCAGCTTGATACCCAGGGGGAATGGCTACACCTTC. This sequence encodes CASSLIPRGNGYTF.

This clone has ten or more counts. The chain uses TRBV5-1 and TRBJ2-7; D possibly corresponds to TRBD1 (6 bases). V lost 0 bases to trimming and J lost 0 bases, with 13 bases between them. The CDR3 has 16 residues. Looked up from germline, CDR1 is SGHRS and CDR2 is YFSETQ. The CDR3 DNA follows: TGCGCCAGCAGCTTGGTGGACAGCCGAAGCTCCTACGAGCAGTACTTC. This sequence encodes CASSLVDSRSSYEQYF.

The chain recombines TRBV6-2 or TRBV6-3 with TRBJ2-5; TRBD1 matches 9 bases. Germline V gene sequence: CDR1 MNHEY, CDR2 SVGEGT. Trimming cost V 5 bases and J 7 bases; bases outside gene matches: 29. CDR3 length: 21 residues. The CDR3 reads CASSPHWGGDRDKKRFVTQYF. In DNA, the CDR3 is TGTGCCAGCAGTCCCCACTGGGGGGGGGACAGGGACAAAAAAAGGTTCGTGACCCAGTACTTC.

As to this clone: Since a much larger clone is just one base distant, this may be a read error. This chain links TRBV12-5 with TRBJ2-1, with D perhaps assigned TRBD1 or TRBD2 (5 bases each). This CDR3 has 13 amino acids. Germline V gives CDR1 LGHNT, CDR2 FRNRAP. CDR3 sequence reads: CATDRGSYSEQFF. For the CDR3, the DNA is TGTGCTACCGACCGGGGCTCCTACAGTGAGCAGTTCTTC.

This clone was seen many times. This sequence joins TRBV4-2 and TRBJ1-2, with a weak D call TRBD1 (5 bases). V dropped 0 bases and J dropped 0 bases, with 11 bases sitting between them. Germline V gene data show CDR1 as LGHNA and CDR2 as YNFKEQ. The CDR3 has 16 residues. The CDR3 coding sequence is TGTGCCAGCAGCCAAGATACAACAGGCGCTAACTATGGCTACACCTTC. This codes for CASSQDTTGANYGYTF.

This clone was detected ten times or more. The genes are TRBV7-9 and TRBJ1-5, with no clear D. Germline values: CDR1 SEHNR, CDR2 FQNEAQ (reference sequence). The CDR3 consists of 13 residues. Trimming took off 5 bases at V and 3 bases at J, with 8 bases between the two ends. CDR3 nucleotides: TGTGCCAGCAGCGGACGGTACAATCAGCCCCAGCATTTT. Residues: CASSGRYNQPQHF. Variable domain in full (rest from reference TRBV7-9 and TRBJ1-5): DTGVSQNPRHKITKRGQNVTFRCDPISEHNRLYWYRQTLGQGPEFLTYFQNEAQLEKSRLLSDRFSAERPKGSFSTLEIQRTEQGDSAMYLCASSGRYNQPQHFGDGTRLSIL.

This clone has a count of ten or more. Because the CDR3 is missing its conserved closing phenylalanine or tryptophan, this is likely a read error. The rearrangement joins TRBV6-1 to TRBJ2-5; either TRBD1 or TRBD2 may fit D (6 bases each). From germline, CDR1 is MNHNS and CDR2 SASEGT. The CDR3 totals 14 residues. The V end lost 8 bases, the J end lost 5 bases, and 18 bases lay between the germline ends. CDR3 protein: CASWQGNSGETQYS. CDR3 nucleotide sequence: TGTGCCAGCTGGCAGGGGAACAGCGGGGAGACCCAGTACTCC.

The V and J genes are TRBV7-9 and TRBJ1-6; D ambiguous. Trimming cost V 0 bases and J 7 bases, with 10 bases left between them. The CDR3 has 15 residues. Germline assignment: CDR1 SEHNR and CDR2 FQNEAQ (reference sequence). In DNA form, the CDR3 reads TGTGCCAGCAGCTTAGCGATAGGTCCCAATTCACCCCTCCACTTT. Amino acid sequence: CASSLAIGPNSPLHF.

This clone showed up many times. The J gene is TRBJ2-7, the V gene TRBV11-3, with TRBD1 identical over 8 bases. V was clipped by 5 bases and J by 3 bases; unmatched bases: 9. Germline CDR1 reads SGHNT; CDR2 reads YENEEA. This CDR3 comprises 15 residues. The CDR3 DNA reads as TGTGCCAGCAGCCCGAGGACAGGGTACAGCTACGAGCAGTACTTC. This gives the protein CASSPRTGYSYEQYF.

This clone was picked up many times. V gene TRBV14 combines with J gene TRBJ2-7; D not certain. Trimming stripped 2 bases from V and 3 bases from J, with 5 bases between. CDR1 and CDR2 from the germline V gene are SGHDN and FVKESK. The CDR3 covers 12 residues. CDR3 protein: CASSQQVYEQYF. Written as DNA, the CDR3 is TGTGCCAGCAGCCAACAGGTCTACGAGCAGTACTTC.

The table lists this clone with a few counts. The chain uses TRBV11-3 and TRBJ1-2; TRBD1 agrees at 8 bases. The V segment lost 5 bases and the J segment 4 bases; nucleotides outside the gene matches: 9. The germline gives CDR1 SGHNT, CDR2 YENEEA. This CDR3 contains 15 residues. DNA for the CDR3: TGTGCCAGCAGCAAACAGGGGGGTGGTCTCTATGGCTACACCTTC. It codes for CASSKQGGGLYGYTF.

The chain employs TRBV7-2 and TRBJ2-1; TRBD2 agrees at 11 bases. Germline trimming cut 1 base from V and 14 bases from J; bases unmatched to any gene: 4. Germline-derived CDR1 and CDR2 are SGHTA and FQGNSA. This CDR3 contains 13 residues. The DNA for the CDR3 is TGTGCCAGCAGCTTAGAACGACTAGCGGGAAAGTTCTTC. Encoded protein: CASSLERLAGKFF.

This clone appeared many times. The chain links TRBV14 to TRBJ2-1, with TRBD1 matching over 11 bases. The CDR3 is 16 residues long. The V and J ends lost 4 bases and 3 bases, in that order; junction bases with no gene match: 5. Germline-derived CDR1 and CDR2 are SGHDN and FVKESK. CDR3 in DNA: TGTGCCAGCAGCCCGTGGACAGGGGGCCACTACAATGAGCAGTTCTTC. Encoded protein: CASSPWTGGHYNEQFF.

This clone was counted at least ten times. An end of the junction does not agree with germline; a read error may underlie this. Additional DNA sequences in this sample encode the identical CDR3. The chain combines TRBV5-1 with TRBJ1-4; no firm D call. Germline-derived CDR1 and CDR2 are SGHRS and YFSETQ. The CDR3 loop spans 16 amino acids. The CDR3 nucleotides read TGTGCCAGCAGCTTGGGATCCTCCTCGAGCGGCGAAAAACTGTTTTTT. It codes for CASSLGSSSSGEKLFF.

This clone was observed many times. CDR3 amino acids: CASSAGTSGTDTQYF. The CDR3, as DNA: TGTGCCAGCAGTGCCGGGACTAGCGGGACAGATACGCAGTATTTT. The chain combines TRBV6-4 with TRBJ2-3; 12 bases are shared with TRBD2. The V segment lost 4 bases and the J segment 3 bases; nucleotides outside the gene matches: 2. CDR1 is MRHNA, CDR2 SNTAGT, per germline. The CDR3 sequence is 15 residues long.

There are many counts of this clone. The chain joins TRBV30 to TRBJ2-3; the match to TRBD1 covers 8 bases. Germline CDR1 reads GTSNPN; CDR2 reads SVGIG (reference sequence). Trimming cost V 7 bases and J 1 base; bases outside gene matches: 7. The CDR3 spans 14 residues. The DNA for the CDR3 is TGTGCCTTCTCGGACAGGGAGGGCACAGATACGCAGTATTTT. This sequence encodes CAFSDREGTDTQYF. The full variable domain, in which reference TRBV30 and TRBJ2-3 provide the parts outside the CDR3, is SQTIHQWPATLVQPVGSPLSLECTVEGTSNPNLYWYRQAAGRGLQLLFYSVGIGQISSEVPQNLSASRPQDRQFILSSKKLLLSDSGFYLCAFSDREGTDTQYFGPGTRLTVL.